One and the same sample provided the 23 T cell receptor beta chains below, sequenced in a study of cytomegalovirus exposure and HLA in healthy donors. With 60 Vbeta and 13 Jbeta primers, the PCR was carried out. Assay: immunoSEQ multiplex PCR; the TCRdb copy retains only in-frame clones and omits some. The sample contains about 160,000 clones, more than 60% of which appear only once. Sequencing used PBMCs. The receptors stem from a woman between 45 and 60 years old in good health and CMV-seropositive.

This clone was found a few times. The CDR3 region is CSAPDRAGFTDTQYF. DNA for the CDR3: TGCAGCGCTCCTGATAGAGCGGGCTTCACAGATACGCAGTATTTT. V usage is TRBV29-1 and J usage is TRBJ2-3, with D possibly TRBD2 on 6 matching bases. This CDR3 spans 15 amino acids. Per germline, CDR1 SQVTM and CDR2 ANQGSEA. V lost 7 bases and J 2 bases, leaving 19 bases between the germline ends.

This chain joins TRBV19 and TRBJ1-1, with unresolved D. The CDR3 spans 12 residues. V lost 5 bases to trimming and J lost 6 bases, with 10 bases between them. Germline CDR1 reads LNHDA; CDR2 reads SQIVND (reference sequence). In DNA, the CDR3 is TGTGCCAGTAGTTCGGGGTACGCTGAAGCTTTCTTT. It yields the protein CASSSGYAEAFF.

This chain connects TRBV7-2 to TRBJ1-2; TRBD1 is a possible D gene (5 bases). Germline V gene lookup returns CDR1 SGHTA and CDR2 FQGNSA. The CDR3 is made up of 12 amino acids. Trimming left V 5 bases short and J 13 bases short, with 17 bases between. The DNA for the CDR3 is TGTGCCAGCAGCCCCGCCGGGGGAAGCTGCACCTTC. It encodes CASSPAGGSCTF.

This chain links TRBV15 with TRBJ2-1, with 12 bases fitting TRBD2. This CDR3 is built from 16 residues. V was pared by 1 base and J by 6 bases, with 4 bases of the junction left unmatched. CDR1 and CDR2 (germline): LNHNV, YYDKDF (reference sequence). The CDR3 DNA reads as TGTGCCACCAGCAGAGGAAGGACTAGCGGGGCCAATGAGCAGTTCTTC. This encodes CATSRGRTSGANEQFF.

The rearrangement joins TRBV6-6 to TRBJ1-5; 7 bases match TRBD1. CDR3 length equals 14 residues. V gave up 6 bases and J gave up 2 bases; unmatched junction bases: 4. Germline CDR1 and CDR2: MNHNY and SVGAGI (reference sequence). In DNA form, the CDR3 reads TGTGCCAGCAGCCAAACAGGGGGCAATCAGCCCCAGCATTTT. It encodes CASSQTGGNQPQHF.

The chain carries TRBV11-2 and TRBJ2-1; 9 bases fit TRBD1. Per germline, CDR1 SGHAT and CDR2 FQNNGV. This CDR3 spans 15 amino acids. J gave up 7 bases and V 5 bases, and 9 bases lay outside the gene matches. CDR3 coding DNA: TGTGCCAGCAGCCCAAACAGGGGGCCATGGAATGAGCAGTTCTTC. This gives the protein CASSPNRGPWNEQFF.

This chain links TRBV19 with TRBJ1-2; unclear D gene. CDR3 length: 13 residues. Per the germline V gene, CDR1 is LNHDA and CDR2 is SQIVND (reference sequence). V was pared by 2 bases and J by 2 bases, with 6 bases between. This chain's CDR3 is CASSITENYGYTF. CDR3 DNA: TGTGCCAGTAGTATAACAGAGAACTATGGCTACACCTTC.

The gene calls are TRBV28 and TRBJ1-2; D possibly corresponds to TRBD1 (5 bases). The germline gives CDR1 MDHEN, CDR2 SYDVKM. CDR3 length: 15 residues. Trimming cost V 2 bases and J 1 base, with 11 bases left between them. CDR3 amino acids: CASSLPGHLNYGYTF. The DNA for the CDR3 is TGTGCCAGCAGTTTACCAGGGCACCTTAACTATGGCTACACCTTC.

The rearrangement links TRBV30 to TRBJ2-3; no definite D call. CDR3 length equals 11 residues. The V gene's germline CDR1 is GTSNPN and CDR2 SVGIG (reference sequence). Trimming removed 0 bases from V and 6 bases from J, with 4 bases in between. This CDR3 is CAWSVTDTQYF. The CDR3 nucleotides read TGTGCCTGGAGTGTAACTGATACGCAGTATTTT.

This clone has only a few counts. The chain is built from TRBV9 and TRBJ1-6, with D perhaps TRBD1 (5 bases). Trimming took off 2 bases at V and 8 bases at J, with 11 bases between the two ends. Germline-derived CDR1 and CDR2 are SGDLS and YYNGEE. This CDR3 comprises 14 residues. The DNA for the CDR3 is TGTGCCAGCAGCGTCTCAGGGACTGATTCACCCCTCCACTTT. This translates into CASSVSGTDSPLHF. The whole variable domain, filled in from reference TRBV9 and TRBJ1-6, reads DSGVTQTPKHLITATGQRVTLRCSPRSGDLSVYWYQQSLDQGLQFLIQYYNGEERAKGNILERFSAQQFPDLHSELNLSSLELGDSALYFCASSVSGTDSPLHFGNGTRLTVT.

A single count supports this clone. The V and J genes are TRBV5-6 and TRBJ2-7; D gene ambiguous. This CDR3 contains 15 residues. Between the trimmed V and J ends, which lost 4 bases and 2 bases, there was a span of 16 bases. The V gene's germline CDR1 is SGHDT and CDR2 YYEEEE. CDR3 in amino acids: CASSAALTAPYEQYF. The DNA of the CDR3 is TGTGCCAGCAGCGCGGCCCTAACCGCACCCTACGAGCAGTACTTC.

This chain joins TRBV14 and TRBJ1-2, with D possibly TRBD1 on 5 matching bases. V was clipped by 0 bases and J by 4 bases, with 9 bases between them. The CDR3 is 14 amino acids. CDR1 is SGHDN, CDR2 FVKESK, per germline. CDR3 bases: TGTGCCAGCAGCCAAGATTTGGGGGGCTATGGCTACACCTTC. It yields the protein CASSQDLGGYGYTF.

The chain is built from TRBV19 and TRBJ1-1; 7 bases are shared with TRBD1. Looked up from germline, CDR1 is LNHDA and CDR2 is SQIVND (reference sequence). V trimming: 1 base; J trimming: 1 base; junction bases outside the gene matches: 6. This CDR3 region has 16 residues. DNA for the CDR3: TGTGCCAGTAGTATAGGGGAAGGGACAGCGAACACTGAAGCTTTCTTT. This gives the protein CASSIGEGTANTEAFF. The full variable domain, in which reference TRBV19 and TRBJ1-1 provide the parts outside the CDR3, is DGGITQSPKYLFRKEGQNVTLSCEQNLNHDAMYWYRQDPGQGLRLIYYSQIVNDFQKGDIAEGYSVSREKKESFPLTVTSAQKNPTAFYLCASSIGEGTANTEAFFGQGTRLTVV.

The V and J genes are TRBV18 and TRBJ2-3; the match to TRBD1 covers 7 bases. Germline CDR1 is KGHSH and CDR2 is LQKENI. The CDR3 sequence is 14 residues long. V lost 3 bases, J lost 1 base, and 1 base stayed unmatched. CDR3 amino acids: CASSPDRGTDTQYF. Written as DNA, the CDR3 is TGTGCCAGCTCACCCGACAGGGGCACAGATACGCAGTATTTT.

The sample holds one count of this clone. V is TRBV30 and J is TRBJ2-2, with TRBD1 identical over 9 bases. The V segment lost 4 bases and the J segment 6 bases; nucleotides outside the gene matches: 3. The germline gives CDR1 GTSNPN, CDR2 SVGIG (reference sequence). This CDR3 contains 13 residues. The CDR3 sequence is CAWKQGAAGELFF. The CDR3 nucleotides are TGTGCCTGGAAACAGGGGGCTGCCGGGGAGCTGTTTTTT.

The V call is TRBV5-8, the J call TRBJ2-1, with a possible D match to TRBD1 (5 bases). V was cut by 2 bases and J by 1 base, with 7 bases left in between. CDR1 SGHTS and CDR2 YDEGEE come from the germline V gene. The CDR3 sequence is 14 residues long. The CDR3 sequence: CASSFQGSYNEQFF. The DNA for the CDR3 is TGTGCCAGCAGCTTCCAGGGTTCCTACAATGAGCAGTTCTTC.

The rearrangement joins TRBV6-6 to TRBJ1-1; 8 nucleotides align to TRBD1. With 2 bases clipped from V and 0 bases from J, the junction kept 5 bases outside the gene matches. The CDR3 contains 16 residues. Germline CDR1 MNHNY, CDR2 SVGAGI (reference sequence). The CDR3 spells CASSYPMGQVNTEAFF. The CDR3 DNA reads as TGTGCCAGCAGTTACCCCATGGGACAGGTGAACACTGAAGCTTTCTTT.

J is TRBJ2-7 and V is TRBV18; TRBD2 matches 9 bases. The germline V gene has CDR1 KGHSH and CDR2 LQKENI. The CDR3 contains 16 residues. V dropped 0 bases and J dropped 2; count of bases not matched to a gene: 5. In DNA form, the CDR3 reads TGTGCCAGCTCACCACCGGGGCTAGCGGGGACCTACGAGCAGTACTTC. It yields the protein CASSPPGLAGTYEQYF.

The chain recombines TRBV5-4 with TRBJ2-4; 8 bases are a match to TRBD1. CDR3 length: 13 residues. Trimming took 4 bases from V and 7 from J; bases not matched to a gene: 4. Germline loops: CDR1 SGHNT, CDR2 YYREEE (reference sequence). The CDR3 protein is CASSTDRGNIQYF. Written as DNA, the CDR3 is TGTGCCAGCAGCACCGACAGGGGTAACATTCAGTACTTC. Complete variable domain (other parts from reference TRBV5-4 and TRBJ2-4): ETGVTQSPTHLIKTRGQQVTLRCSSQSGHNTVSWYQQALGQGPQFIFQYYREEENGRGNFPPRFSGLQFPNYSSELNVNALELDDSALYLCASSTDRGNIQYFGAGTRLSVL.

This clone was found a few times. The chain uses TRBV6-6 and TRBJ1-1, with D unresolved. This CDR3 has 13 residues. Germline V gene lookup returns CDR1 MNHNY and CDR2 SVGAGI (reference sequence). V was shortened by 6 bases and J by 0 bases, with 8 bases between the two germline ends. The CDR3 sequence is CASRDTLNTEAFF. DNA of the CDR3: TGTGCCAGCAGAGACACCCTGAACACTGAAGCTTTCTTT.

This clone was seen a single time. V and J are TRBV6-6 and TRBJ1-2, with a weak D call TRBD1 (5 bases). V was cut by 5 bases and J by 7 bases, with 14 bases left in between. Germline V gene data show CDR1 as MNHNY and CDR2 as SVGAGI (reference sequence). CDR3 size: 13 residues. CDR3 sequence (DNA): TGTGCCAGCAGTCCCCTCGGAGGGACTGGCTACACCTTC. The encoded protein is CASSPLGGTGYTF.

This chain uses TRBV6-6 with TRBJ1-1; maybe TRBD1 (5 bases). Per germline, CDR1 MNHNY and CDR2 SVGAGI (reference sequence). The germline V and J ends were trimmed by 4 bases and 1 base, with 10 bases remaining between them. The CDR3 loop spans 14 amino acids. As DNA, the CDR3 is TGTGCCAGCAGTTCCAGGGTCGGGAACACTGAAGCTTTCTTT. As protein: CASSSRVGNTEAFF.

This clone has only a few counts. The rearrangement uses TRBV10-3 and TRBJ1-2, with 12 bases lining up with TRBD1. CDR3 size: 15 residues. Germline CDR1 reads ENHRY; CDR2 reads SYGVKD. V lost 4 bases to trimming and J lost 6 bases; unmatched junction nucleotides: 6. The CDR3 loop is CAISAPGQGAHGYTF. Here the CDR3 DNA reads TGTGCCATCAGTGCCCCGGGACAGGGGGCGCATGGCTACACCTTC.